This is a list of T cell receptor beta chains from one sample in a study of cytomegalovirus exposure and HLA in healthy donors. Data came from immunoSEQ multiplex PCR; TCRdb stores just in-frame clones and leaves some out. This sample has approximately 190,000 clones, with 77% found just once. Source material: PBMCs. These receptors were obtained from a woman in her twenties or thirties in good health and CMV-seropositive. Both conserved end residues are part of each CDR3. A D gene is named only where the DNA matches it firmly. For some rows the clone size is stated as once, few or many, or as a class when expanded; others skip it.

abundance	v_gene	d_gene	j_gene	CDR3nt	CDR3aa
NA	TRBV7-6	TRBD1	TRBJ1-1	TGTGCCAGCAGCCTAAGCTCACAGGGGGCGTCGACGGAACGAGCTTTCTTT	CASSLSSQGASTERAFF
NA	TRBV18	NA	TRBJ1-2	TGTGCCAGCTCACTTCAGGGGTTTAACTATGGCTACACCTTC	CASSLQGFNYGYTF
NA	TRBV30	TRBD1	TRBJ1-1	TGTGCCCGACGGCGGGGACAGGGATTCACTGAAGCTTTCTTT	CARRRGQGFTEAFF
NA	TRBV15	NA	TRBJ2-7	TGTGCCACCAGCAGAGTTACGGGAACCTACGAGCAGTACTTC	CATSRVTGTYEQYF
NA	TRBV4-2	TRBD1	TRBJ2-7	TGTGCCAGCAGCCAAGCCCGGGACAGGGGTTACGAGCAGTACTTC	CASSQARDRGYEQYF
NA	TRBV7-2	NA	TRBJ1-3	TGTGCCAGCAGCTCGACCCGGGTGTACTCTGGAAACACCATATATTTT	CASSSTRVYSGNTIYF
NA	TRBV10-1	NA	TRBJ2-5	TGCGCCAGCAGTGAGTCGGCTGGGGGGGAGACCCAGTACTTC	CASSESAGGETQYF
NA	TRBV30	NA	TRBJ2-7	TGTGCCTGGAGTCCCAGAGGATACGAGCAGTACTTC	CAWSPRGYEQYF
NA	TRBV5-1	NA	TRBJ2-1	TGCGCCAGCAGCTTGGTAGCAGCACTCAATGAGCAGTTCTTC	CASSLVAALNEQFF
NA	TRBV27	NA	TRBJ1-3	TGTGCCAGCAGTTTTTCCAGGGCGGGAAACACCATATATTTT	CASSFSRAGNTIYF
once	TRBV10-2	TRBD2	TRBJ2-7	TGCGCCAGCACCCTCAGCGGGAGGATGGGCGAGCAGTACTTC	CASTLSGRMGEQYF
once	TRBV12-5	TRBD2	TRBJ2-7	TGTGCTAGTGGTTTGGTACTCCCCTATAGAAGCGGGAGGCGGAATTACGAGCAGTACTTC	CASGLVLPYRSGRRNYEQYF
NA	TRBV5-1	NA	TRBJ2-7	TGCGCCAGCAGCTTGGCCCCGGGGGTTTCCTACGAGCAGTACTTC	CASSLAPGVSYEQYF
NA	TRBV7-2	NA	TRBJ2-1	TGTGCCAGCAGCCCGACACACTACAATGAGCAGTTCTTC	CASSPTHYNEQFF
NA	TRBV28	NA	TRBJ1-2	TGTGCCAGCAGTTTATCGAGAGGCTATGGCTACACCTTC	CASSLSRGYGYTF
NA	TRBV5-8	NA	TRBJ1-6	TGTGCCAGCAGCTTAATTCGGAATTCACCCCTCCACTTT	CASSLIRNSPLHF
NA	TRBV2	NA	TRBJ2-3	TGTGCCAGCAGTACGGGAGTACGTAATACGCAGTATTTT	CASSTGVRNTQYF
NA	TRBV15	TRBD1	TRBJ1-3	TGTGCCACCAACACAGGGGGCTCTGGAAACACCATATATTTT	CATNTGGSGNTIYF
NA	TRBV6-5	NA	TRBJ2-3	TGTGCCAGCAGTCGACTAGATTCTAGCACAGATACGCAGTATTTT	CASSRLDSSTDTQYF
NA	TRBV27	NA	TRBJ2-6	TGTGCCAGCACTTCCCACGGCTCTGGGGCCAACGTCCTGACTTTC	CASTSHGSGANVLTF
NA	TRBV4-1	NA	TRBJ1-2	TGCGCCAGCAGCCAACCGGGCAGGGTCGTAGGCTACACCTTC	CASSQPGRVVGYTF
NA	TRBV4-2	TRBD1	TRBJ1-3	TGTGCCAGCAGCCGGCTACAGGGGGAGGGAAACACCATATATTTT	CASSRLQGEGNTIYF
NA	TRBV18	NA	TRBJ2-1	TGTGCCAGCTCACCTTCCCTAGATTACAATGAGCAGTTCTTC	CASSPSLDYNEQFF
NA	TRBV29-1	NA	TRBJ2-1	TGCAGCGTTGTTCTGGCGGCAGAGCAGTTCTTC	CSVVLAAEQFF
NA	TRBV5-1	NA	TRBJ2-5	TGCGCCAGCAGCTTGGGGCAGGGCTACCAAGAGACCCAGTACTTC	CASSLGQGYQETQYF
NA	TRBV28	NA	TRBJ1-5	TGTGCCAGCAGTTTTGGGGGGTTCAATCAGCCCCAGCATTTT	CASSFGGFNQPQHF
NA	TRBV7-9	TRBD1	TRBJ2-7	TGTGCCAGCAGCTCCCCCGGGACAGCGCCCTACGAGCAGTACTTC	CASSSPGTAPYEQYF
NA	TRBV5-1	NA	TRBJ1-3	TGCGCCAGCAGCTTGGTAGGGGTCTCTGGAAACACCATATATTTT	CASSLVGVSGNTIYF
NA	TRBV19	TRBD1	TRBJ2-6	TGTGCCAGTAGACAAGGGACAGACTCTGGGGCCAACGTCCTGACTTTC	CASRQGTDSGANVLTF
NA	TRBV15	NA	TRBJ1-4	TGTGCCACCAGCAGGGAGGTCGGGGGTGAAAAACTGTTTTTT	CATSREVGGEKLFF
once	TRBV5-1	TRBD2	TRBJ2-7	TGCGCCAGCAGCTTGGGACTAGCGGGGCCCTACGAGCAGTACTTC	CASSLGLAGPYEQYF
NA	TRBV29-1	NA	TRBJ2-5	TGCAGCGTTGAACAGCGGACCCAAGAGACCCAGTACTTC	CSVEQRTQETQYF
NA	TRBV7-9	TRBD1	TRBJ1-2	TGTGCCAGCAGCTTACAGCAGACAGGGAATGGCTACACCTTC	CASSLQQTGNGYTF
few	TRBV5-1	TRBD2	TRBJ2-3	TGCGCCAGCAGCTTGGCCACGGGAGGAGGAAGGGGAGATACGCAGTATTTT	CASSLATGGGRGDTQYF
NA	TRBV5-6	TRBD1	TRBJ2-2	TGTGCCAGCAGCTTGCTCCCACAGGGGACCGGGGAGCTGTTTTTT	CASSLLPQGTGELFF